These 26 T cell receptor beta chains were sequenced from one sample in a study of blood T cell repertoires in COVID-19. Sequencing used immunoSEQ multiplex PCR; TCRdb keeps in-frame clones, though not all of them. Seen here are a few hundred thousand clones, around 84% observed once, and the top ten hold about 5.1%. Input material: peripheral blood. These TCRs come from a woman aged 60-75 years who had recovered from COVID-19.

The CDR3 is CASSLLRNYGYTF. For the CDR3, the DNA is TGTGCCAGCAGTTTACTACGTAACTATGGCTACACCTTC. The V gene is TRBV12-3 or TRBV12-4, the J gene TRBJ1-2, with D hard to call. The ends were cut back, 2 bases at V and 1 base at J, with 5 bases in the middle. The CDR3 has 13 residues.

This rearrangement joins TRBV19 to TRBJ2-1; 9 bases match TRBD2. V was pared by 5 bases and J by 4 bases, with 9 bases of the junction left unmatched. Germline CDR1 and CDR2: LNHDA and SQIVND (reference sequence). CDR3 length: 16 amino acids. DNA for the CDR3: TGTGCCAGTAGTCTAGGGCGCGGGGGGGCTTACAATGAGCAGTTCTTC. As protein: CASSLGRGGAYNEQFF.

This clone has a handful of counts. The chain links TRBV3-1 (or the pseudogene TRBV3-2) to TRBJ1-1, with 8 nucleotides matching TRBD1. Germline assignment: CDR1 LGHDT and CDR2 YNNKEL (reference sequence). The junction had 6 bases not matched to a gene; V was cut back by 2 bases and J by 4 bases. The CDR3 is 15 amino acids. CDR3 nucleotide sequence: TGTGCCAGCAGCCAATGGACAGGGCAAGGCACTGAAGCTTTCTTT. Its protein product is CASSQWTGQGTEAFF.

This clone was seen repeatedly, ten times or more. The V call is TRBV11-2, the J call TRBJ2-7; D remains ambiguous. Germline CDR1 is SGHAT and CDR2 is FQNNGV. This CDR3 is built from 12 residues. Trimming took 0 bases from V and 6 from J, leaving 6 bases between them. DNA for the CDR3: TGTGCCAGCAGCTTAGACACAGCCGAGCAGTACTTC. This encodes CASSLDTAEQYF. Drawing the rest from reference TRBV11-2 and TRBJ2-7, the complete variable domain is EAGVAQSPRYKIIEKRQSVAFWCNPISGHATLYWYQQILGQGPKLLIQFQNNGVVDDSQLPKDRFSAERLKGVDSTLKIQPAKLEDSAVYLCASSLDTAEQYFGPGTRLTVT.

The chain has TRBV29-1 and TRBJ2-2, with 9 nucleotides matching TRBD2. Trimming removed 7 bases from V and 3 bases from J; junction bases left unmatched: 6. The CDR3 consists of 14 residues. Germline V gene sequence: CDR1 SQVTM, CDR2 ANQGSEA. CDR3 in amino acids: CSATGLAYTGELFF. The CDR3 DNA sequence: TGCAGCGCTACGGGACTAGCCTACACCGGGGAGCTGTTTTTT.

This chain uses TRBV18 with TRBJ2-6, with 7 bases lining up with TRBD1. The CDR3 has 18 residues. Unmatched junction bases numbered 7, after V lost 2 bases and J lost 0 bases. Germline loops: CDR1 KGHSH, CDR2 LQKENI. CDR3 in DNA: TGTGCCAGCTCACCATTGACAGGGTCTAGCTCTGGGGCCAACGTCCTGACTTTC. This sequence encodes CASSPLTGSSSGANVLTF.

The V and J genes are TRBV24-1 and TRBJ2-3; tentative D call: TRBD2 (7 bases). The V gene's germline CDR1 is KGHDR and CDR2 SFDVKD. V dropped 2 bases and J dropped 1 base, with 12 bases sitting between them. The CDR3 runs to 16 residues. The chain's CDR3 is CATSDSAGARTDTQYF. The CDR3 DNA sequence: TGTGCCACCAGTGATTCTGCGGGGGCCCGCACAGATACGCAGTATTTT.

The chain uses TRBV27 and TRBJ2-3; maybe TRBD1 (5 bases). V lost 3 bases, J lost 1 base, and 11 bases lay in between. CDR3 size: 15 residues. The V gene's germline CDR1 is MNHEY and CDR2 SMNVEV (reference sequence). The CDR3 nucleotides read TGTGCCAGCAGTTTCGGGCAGGGTGGCACAGATACGCAGTATTTT. It encodes CASSFGQGGTDTQYF.

The rearrangement links TRBV30 to TRBJ1-6; TRBD1 matches at 8 bases. The CDR3 has 16 amino acids. J was trimmed by 9 bases and V by 2 bases; bases with no gene match: 12. Germline-derived CDR1 and CDR2 are GTSNPN and SVGIG (reference sequence). In DNA, the CDR3 is TGTGCCTGGAGTTCTCAGGACAGGGCTTTTAGTTCACCCCTCCACTTT. This codes for CAWSSQDRAFSSPLHF. Combining the CDR3 with reference TRBV30 and TRBJ1-6 gives the whole variable domain SQTIHQWPATLVQPVGSPLSLECTVEGTSNPNLYWYRQAAGRGLQLLFYSVGIGQISSEVPQNLSASRPQDRQFILSSKKLLLSDSGFYLCAWSSQDRAFSSPLHFGNGTRLTVT.

The rearrangement joins TRBV5-1 to TRBJ1-3; D is possibly TRBD1 (6 bases). Germline CDR1 and CDR2: SGHRS and YFSETQ. The V end was cut by 2 bases, the J end by 3 bases, with 9 bases between. The length of the CDR3 is 14 residues. DNA for the CDR3: TGCGCCAGCAGCTTCAACAGGGATGGAAACACCATATATTTT. This translates into CASSFNRDGNTIYF.

This chain joins TRBV2 and TRBJ2-7; 8 bases line up with TRBD1. Germline lookup yields CDR1 SNHLY and CDR2 FYNNEI. Trimming cost V 7 bases and J 0 bases; bases outside gene matches: 5. The CDR3 consists of 14 residues. The CDR3 region has the DNA TGTGCCAGCATTTTGACAGGGGCCTCCTACGAGCAGTACTTC. It is translated as CASILTGASYEQYF. Filled out from reference TRBV2 and TRBJ2-7, the complete variable domain reads EPEVTQTPSHQVTQMGQEVILRCVPISNHLYFYWYRQILGQKVEFLVSFYNNEISEKSEIFDDQFSVERPDGSNFTLKIRSTKLEDSAMYFCASILTGASYEQYFGPGTRLTVT.

The chain combines TRBV5-1 with TRBJ2-2; D is possibly TRBD2 (5 bases). V was trimmed by 0 bases and J by 7 bases, leaving 7 bases between them. Germline-derived CDR1 and CDR2 are SGHRS and YFSETQ. The CDR3 is made up of 13 amino acids. CDR3 nucleotides: TGCGCCAGCAGCTTGGAAGGAGGCGGGGAGCTGTTTTTT. It specifies CASSLEGGGELFF.

The rearrangement joins TRBV6-5 to TRBJ1-2, with D perhaps matching TRBD1 (5 bases). The CDR3 sequence is 13 residues long. The V gene lost 0 bases and the J gene lost 4 bases, with 6 bases spanning the gap. Germline lookup yields CDR1 MNHEY and CDR2 SVGAGI. The CDR3 nucleotides read TGTGCCAGCAGTTACTCCAGGGCCTATGGCTACACCTTC. This gives the protein CASSYSRAYGYTF.

The chain carries TRBV11-2 and TRBJ2-2; 10 nucleotides line up with TRBD2. The trim removed 5 bases at V and 4 bases at J, leaving 1 base unmatched. The CDR3 consists of 14 residues. Germline assignment: CDR1 SGHAT and CDR2 FQNNGV. The CDR3 DNA is TGTGCCAGCAGCAGCGGGGGGGCCACCGGGGAGCTGTTTTTT. It codes for CASSSGGATGELFF.

V and J are TRBV4-1 and TRBJ1-4, with a possible D match to TRBD1 (6 bases). The CDR3 totals 15 residues. The germline gives CDR1 MGHRA, CDR2 YSYEKL. V gave up 1 base and J gave up 8 bases, with 14 bases separating them. The CDR3 spells CASSQVQGLREKLFF. In DNA form, the CDR3 reads TGCGCCAGCAGCCAAGTTCAGGGGCTCAGGGAAAAACTGTTTTTT.

Only a few counts were recorded for this clone. The CDR3 DNA follows: TGTGCCTGGAGTGTGCCGTGGGGCCACTCCTACAATGAGCAGTTCTTC. Amino acid sequence: CAWSVPWGHSYNEQFF. This chain links TRBV30 with TRBJ2-1; D might be TRBD1 (5 bases). CDR3 size: 16 residues. The V end was cut by 0 bases, the J end by 0 bases, with 12 bases between. Germline assignment: CDR1 GTSNPN and CDR2 SVGIG (reference sequence).

The V call is TRBV3-1 (or the pseudogene TRBV3-2), the J call TRBJ1-1, with D possibly being TRBD1 (6 bases). Trimming removed 4 bases from V and 0 bases from J, with 18 bases in between. This CDR3 spans 17 amino acids. Germline CDR1 LGHDT, CDR2 YNNKEL (reference sequence). CDR3 residues: CASSPAGGYAMNTEAFF. The DNA for the CDR3 is TGTGCCAGCAGCCCAGCGGGGGGCTATGCGATGAACACTGAAGCTTTCTTT.

The rearrangement joins TRBV5-6 to TRBJ2-2; no reliable D call. The CDR3 contains 15 residues. The germline V gene encodes CDR1 SGHDT and CDR2 YYEEEE. V was shortened by 1 base and J by 0 bases, with 7 bases between the two germline ends. As DNA, the CDR3 is TGTGCCAGCAGCTTGTCCGGTACGAACACCGGGGAGCTGTTTTTT. This sequence encodes CASSLSGTNTGELFF.

This clone was found once. J is TRBJ2-3 and V is TRBV15, with TRBD2 matching over 9 bases. The ends lost 8 bases at V and 4 bases at J; junction bases unmatched: 7. CDR3 length: 14 amino acids. CDR1 and CDR2 from the germline V gene are LNHNV and YYDKDF (reference sequence). The CDR3 loop is CATVERGVPDTQYF. CDR3 DNA sequence: TGTGCCACCGTAGAGCGGGGGGTGCCAGATACGCAGTATTTT.

This chain connects TRBV4-3 to TRBJ1-2, with D perhaps TRBD1 (5 bases). The germline V gene has CDR1 LGHNA and CDR2 YSLEER. The CDR3 consists of 15 residues. V was clipped by 0 bases and J by 8 bases, with 16 bases between them. The CDR3: CASSQDTGGLRGYTF. The CDR3 DNA sequence: TGCGCCAGCAGCCAAGATACGGGGGGTTTGAGGGGCTACACCTTC.

V usage is TRBV24-1 and J usage is TRBJ2-2; a possible D gene is TRBD2 (7 bases). The CDR3 extends over 17 amino acids. Germline assignment: CDR1 KGHDR and CDR2 SFDVKD. The V end was cut by 2 bases, the J end by 2 bases, with 14 bases between. The CDR3 protein is CATSDSSRGPNTGELFF. CDR3 DNA sequence: TGTGCCACCAGTGATTCTTCGCGGGGGCCTAACACCGGGGAGCTGTTTTTT.

The chain combines TRBV7-3 with TRBJ2-2; possibly TRBD1 for D (6 bases). The V gene's germline CDR1 is SGHTA and CDR2 FQGTGA. This CDR3 has 13 residues. V lost 3 bases and J 7 bases, leaving 9 bases between the germline ends. The CDR3 region has the DNA TGTGCCAGCAGCTTCGACAGGAACGGGGAGCTGTTTTTT. It encodes CASSFDRNGELFF.

V usage is TRBV9 and J usage is TRBJ1-2; perhaps TRBD1 as D (6 bases). Trimming stripped 5 bases from V and 7 bases from J, with 15 bases between. The CDR3 is 13 amino acids. From germline, CDR1 is SGDLS and CDR2 YYNGEE. The CDR3 loop is CASRSDSESGYTF. The CDR3, as DNA: TGTGCCAGCAGGTCGGACAGTGAAAGTGGCTACACCTTC.

The chain links TRBV3-1 (or the pseudogene TRBV3-2) to TRBJ1-2; D gene uncertain. Per germline, CDR1 LGHDT and CDR2 YNNKEL (reference sequence). Trimming removed 0 bases from V and 7 bases from J, with 12 bases in between. The CDR3 covers 14 residues. CDR3 loop: CASSQDPGVGGYTF. The CDR3 DNA sequence: TGTGCCAGCAGCCAAGACCCCGGGGTGGGTGGCTACACCTTC.

This chain uses TRBV12-5 with TRBJ1-6, with 9 bases fitting TRBD1. CDR3 length: 15 amino acids. V trimming: 3 bases; J trimming: 14 bases; junction bases outside the gene matches: 11. Per germline, CDR1 LGHNT and CDR2 FRNRAP. CDR3 coding DNA: TGTGCTAGTGGTTTCTCGGACAGGGGAGAGTCGGCCCTCCACTTT. Translating it yields CASGFSDRGESALHF. Full variable domain (rest looked up from reference TRBV12-5 and TRBJ1-6): DARVTQTPRHKVTEMGQEVTMRCQPILGHNTVFWYRQTMMQGLELLAYFRNRAPLDDSGMPKDRFSAEMPDATLATLKIQPSEPRDSAVYFCASGFSDRGESALHFGNGTRLTVT.

The chain recombines TRBV7-2 with TRBJ1-3; D possibly corresponds to TRBD1 (5 bases). Germline loops: CDR1 SGHTA, CDR2 FQGNSA. The CDR3 sequence is 18 residues long. V lost 5 bases, J lost 2 bases, and 22 bases lay in between. The CDR3 protein is CASSARGGQGRTGNTIYF. CDR3 nucleotide sequence: TGTGCCAGCAGCGCAAGGGGAGGGCAGGGCCGAACTGGAAACACCATATATTTT.